This TCR beta chain stems from a study of CD8 T cells in ankylosing spondylitis. Notes on the study in general: Characteristic, it appeared, of ankylosing spondylitis blood was a TCR beta motif of about eight highly homologous variants.

Researchers built TCR beta libraries using quantitative 5'-RACE with molecular barcodes. TCRdb ran MiXCR on the 5' RACE reads and lists one entry per CDR3 protein. The sample lists some 800,000 distinct CDR3 sequences, about 12% occurring once. About this clonotype itself: Its cognate antigen is unknown.

The V and J ends lost 1 base and 5 bases respectively, with 14 bases between them. Germline V gives CDR1 KGHSH, CDR2 LQKENI. The CDR3 sequence is 15 residues long. The chain recombines TRBV18 with TRBJ2-5, with a tentative D call TRBD2 (6 bases). Sequencing used blood, either unsorted or a sorted T cell fraction (not recorded which). The sequence derives from a male donor with ankylosing spondylitis. The CDR3 bases are TGTGCCAGCTCACCACTCATTGCTAGCGATGAGACCCAGTACTTC. It specifies CASSPLIASDETQYF. Based on the CDR3 plus reference TRBV18 and TRBJ2-5, the full variable domain is NAGVMQNPRHLVRRRGQEARLRCSPMKGHSHVYWYRQLPEEGLKFMVYLQKENIIDESGMPKERFSAEFPKEGPSILRIQQVVRGDSAAYFCASSPLIASDETQYFGPGTRLLVL.